This paragraph reports one TCR beta chain. Those enrolled in Seattle joined during active infection and were followed longitudinally afterward. These data come from a study of blood T cell repertoires in COVID-19. Study in general: COVID-19 samples collected from the United States, Italy and Spain covered acute and convalescent phases. Nucleic acid was either cDNA or gDNA, and it came from T cells, B-cell-depleted T cells, or PBMCs.

The CDR3 consists of 17 residues. CDR1 LGHNA and CDR2 YSLEER come from the germline V gene. The V end lost 2 bases, the J end lost 0 bases, and 14 bases lay between the germline ends. Repertoires were generated with immunoSEQ multiplex PCR, while TCRdb's copy carries only in-frame clones and drops some. The sample includes a few hundred thousand clones, roughly four fifths seen only once; the top ten take more than 15%. This clonotype originated in a person aged 65 to 85 with COVID-19, enrolled during active disease. The J gene is TRBJ2-4, the V gene TRBV4-3, with D perhaps TRBD2 (6 bases). Material: peripheral blood. CDR3 protein: CASSQTLAGLAKNIQYF. The CDR3 bases are TGCGCCAGCAGCCAAACACTGGCGGGGCTAGCCAAAAACATTCAGTACTTC.